These 3 T cell receptor beta chains came from one sample sequenced in a study of molecular identifiers for immune sequencing clone quantification. Using its own MiXCR run on the PCR reads, TCRdb lists one record per CDR3 protein. The sample records fewer than 45,000 distinct CDR3 sequences, around 18% being singletons. Sequencing was performed on naive CD8+ T cells from blood, with Jurkat cell RNA spiked in. Regarding subset: FACS-sorted CD8+CD4-CCR7+CD45RA+ naive T cells. These receptors were obtained from a human donor in good health. Some libraries in this study had Jurkat cell RNA spiked in.

This clonotype was seen more than once but under ten times. The chain carries TRBV28 and TRBJ1-2, with 10 bases aligning to TRBD1. The germline V gene encodes CDR1 MDHEN and CDR2 SYDVKM. The V segment lost 6 bases and the J segment 8 bases; nucleotides outside the gene matches: 6. The CDR3 is 13 amino acids. The CDR3 sequence is CASRSGTGVGYTF. CDR3 bases: TGTGCCAGCAGGTCCGGGACAGGGGTCGGCTACACCTTC.

This clonotype was counted at least ten times. The chain has TRBV28 and TRBJ1-3; 8 bases match TRBD1. Unmatched junction bases numbered 8, after V lost 10 bases and J lost 0 bases. The CDR3 covers 15 residues. The germline gives CDR1 MDHEN, CDR2 SYDVKM. CDR3 DNA: TGTGCCACCTCAATTACAGGGGGCTCTGGAAACACCATATATTTT. As protein: CATSITGGSGNTIYF.

The chain joins TRBV6-5 to TRBJ2-7, with 11 positions matching TRBD2. The length of the CDR3 is 17 residues. J was trimmed by 7 bases and V by 7 bases; bases with no gene match: 18. Germline CDR1 reads MNHEY; CDR2 reads SVGAGI. The CDR3 DNA reads as TGTGCCAGCACCTCGGCGGGATTAGCGGGAGGGCTAGGGGAGCAGTACTTC. Amino acid sequence: CASTSAGLAGGLGEQYF.